The source of this T cell receptor beta chain is a study of T cells in Graves' hyperthyroidism and ophthalmopathy (dated by TCRdb to the late 2010s). For the wider study: Peripheral blood samples were taken at initial diagnosis, before any treatment was given. To identify distinguishing TCR V-J signatures, a discovery cohort of 100 or so patients was used, comprising some 43 with Graves' ophthalmopathy and around 57 with stable Graves' hyperthyroidism. Whether ophthalmopathy could be predicted prospectively was tested in an independent validation cohort made up of approximately 19 hyperthyroidism patients plus 17 patients who later progressed to ophthalmopathy. The 75 to 100 discovery patients were randomly split 7:3 into training and test sets. The study also compared thyroid tissue and blood T-cell repertoires from several Graves' hyperthyroidism patients. Once sampling was done, hyperthyroidism patients were given methimazole at a starting dose of 30 mg daily, whereas ophthalmopathy patients were given high-dose intravenous methylprednisolone. According to the paper, TCR Vbeta CDR3 sequencing was carried out on over 130 peripheral blood samples, which came from 40 to 45 ophthalmopathy, around 74 hyperthyroidism and about 17 progressor patients.

Stable Graves' hyperthyroidism was defined as the absence of progression to ophthalmopathy over 18 months of follow-up. The hyperthyroidism patients were between 18 and 65 years old and newly diagnosed, with a disease duration of less than 2 months. Any patient with an uncontrolled infection, another autoimmune disease, pregnancy or lactation was excluded. Clinical symptoms, serum thyroxine and TRAb, thyroid ultrasound, and orbital computed tomography formed the basis for the diagnoses. PBMCs were separated from over 9 ml of fresh peripheral blood using Ficoll-Paque density gradient centrifugation. Trizol reagent was used to extract total RNA, and RNA quality was then checked on an Agilent 2100 Bioanalyzer. TCR beta CDR3 regions were amplified from RNA transcripts. The first round of RT-PCR for the TCR CDR3 was performed with the HTBI primer set and the Qiagen OneStep RT-PCR kit. Libraries were constructed in a second round of multiplex PCR, after which size selection and purification were carried out. Paired-end sequencing of the libraries was performed with 100 bp reads on an Illumina HiSeq2000. Per the original workflow: SOAPnuke was used to process the raw data, with reads discarded if the reads contained adapters or uncalled bases, had a mean Phred below 15, or lacked an exact constant-primer or identifier match. High-quality paired reads were merged using COPE v1.2.5, and each unique nucleotide sequence was defined as a clonotype. Clonotypes were aligned to IMGT TRBV, TRBD and TRBJ reference segments using MiTCR v1.1. The analysis was restricted to V-J combinations with a frequency above 0.0001, which together covered just over 98% of the repertoires. A TCS score was defined as the ratio between F50 (clonal expansion) and ExV (chaos), using BLOSUM62-based TCRdist between CDR3 peptides within each V-J. Welch's t-statistics and random forest reduced some 510 V-J features to about 12, which were used in a naive Bayes classifier (R e1071). The public reads were reanalyzed by TCRdb: fastp trimming at Q25, MiXCR alignment, in-frame beta chains only. CDR3 protein duplicates are merged, each entry listing the most common genes and DNA. TCRdb's processing, not the authors' own work, is the source of the V and J calls. The sample profile shows over 500,000 distinct CDR3 sequences; less than 15% of them were found once. The ten largest clones represent around 14% of the sample.

Clipping removes 1 base from V and 4 bases from J, with 8 as the unmatched junction base count. The CDR3 measures 16 amino acids from cysteine to phenylalanine. Only the CDR3 region is kept as DNA, spanning 48 bases read in frame from base 1. Taken from the germline V gene, the CDR1 and CDR2 loops are SGHDT and YYEEEE. The investigation overall reported the following: Sample size was not statistically predetermined, and investigators were not blinded to group allocation. During validation, the model predicted progression to ophthalmopathy a median of about 6.3 months ahead of onset, with more than 60% sensitivity and almost 75% specificity. Most expanded thyroid clonotypes (frequency above 0.001) were also found in blood, which suggests that blood repertoires may mirror thyroid immune responses. In cross-validation, a model built on a 13 V-J signature told ophthalmopathy apart from stable hyperthyroidism with 85% to 90% sensitivity and roughly 81% specificity, and in testing the same model reached 80%/75%.

This clonotype was seen only a few times. Its antigen is currently not known. It has no much larger one-base neighbor in the sample; base qualities were not kept. The receptor chain draws on TRBV5-6 and TRBJ1-1; the central 9 bases match TRBD1. The material sequenced was blood. The TCR originated in a woman in her thirties or forties with Graves' hyperthyroidism. The nucleotide sequence reads TGTGCCAGCAGCTTGATCCCTTCGACAGGGGGCACTGAAGCTTTCTTT. Translated, this gives CASSLIPSTGGTEAFF.